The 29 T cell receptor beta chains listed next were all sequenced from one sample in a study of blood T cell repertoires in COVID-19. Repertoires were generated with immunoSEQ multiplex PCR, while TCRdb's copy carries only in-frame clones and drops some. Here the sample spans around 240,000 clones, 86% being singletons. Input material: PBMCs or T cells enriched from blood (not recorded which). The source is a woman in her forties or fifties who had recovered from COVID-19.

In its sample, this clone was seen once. DNA for the CDR3: TGCGCCAGCAGCCAAGAACTCGTCGAAAAACTGTTTTTT. Translating gives CASSQELVEKLFF. The chain links TRBV4-1 to TRBJ1-4; no reliable D call. There are 13 residues in the CDR3. Trimming removed 0 bases from V and 8 bases from J, with 7 bases in between. Germline-derived CDR1 and CDR2 are MGHRA and YSYEKL.

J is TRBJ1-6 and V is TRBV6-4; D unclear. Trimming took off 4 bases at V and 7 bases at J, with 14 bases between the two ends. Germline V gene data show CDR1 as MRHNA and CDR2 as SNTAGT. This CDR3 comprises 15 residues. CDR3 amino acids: CASSASGMANSPLHF. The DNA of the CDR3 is TGTGCCAGCAGTGCCTCCGGGATGGCCAATTCACCCCTCCACTTT.

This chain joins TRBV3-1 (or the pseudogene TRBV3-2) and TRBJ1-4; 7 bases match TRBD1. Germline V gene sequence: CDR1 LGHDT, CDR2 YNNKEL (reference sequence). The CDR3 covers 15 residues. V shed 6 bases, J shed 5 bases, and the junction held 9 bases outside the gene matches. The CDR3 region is CASSKQGRTNEKLFF. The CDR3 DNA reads TGTGCCAGCAGTAAACAGGGGCGAACGAATGAAAAACTGTTTTTT.

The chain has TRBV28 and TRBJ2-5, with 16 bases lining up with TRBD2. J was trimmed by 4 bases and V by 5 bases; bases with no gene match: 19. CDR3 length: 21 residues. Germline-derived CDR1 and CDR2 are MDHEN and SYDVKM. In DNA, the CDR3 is TGTGCCAGCAGTCCTATAAACCCGGGACTAGCGGGAGGGCGAGGTAGAGAGACCCAGTACTTC. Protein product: CASSPINPGLAGGRGRETQYF.

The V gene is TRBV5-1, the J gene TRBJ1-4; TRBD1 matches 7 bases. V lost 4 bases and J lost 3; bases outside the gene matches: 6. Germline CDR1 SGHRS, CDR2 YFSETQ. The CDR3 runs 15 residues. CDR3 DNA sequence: TGCGCCAGCAGCATTACAGGGGCGGCTAATGAAAAACTGTTTTTT. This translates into CASSITGAANEKLFF. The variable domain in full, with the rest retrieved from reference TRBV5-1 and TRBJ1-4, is KAGVTQTPRYLIKTRGQQVTLSCSPISGHRSVSWYQQTPGQGLQFLFEYFSETQRNKGNFPGRFSGRQFSNSRSEMNVSTLELGDSALYLCASSITGAANEKLFFGSGTQLSVL.

The chain's CDR3 is CASSLTRDQADTQYF. CDR3 in DNA: TGTGCCAGCAGCTTAACTCGGGATCAGGCAGATACGCAGTATTTT. The chain has TRBV7-3 and TRBJ2-3; TRBD2 is a possible D gene (5 bases). CDR1 and CDR2 (germline): SGHTA, FQGTGA. V lost 0 bases to trimming and J lost 4 bases, with 11 bases between them. This CDR3 spans 15 amino acids.

The CDR3 is CAWGRTSSAETQYF. CDR3 nucleotides: TGTGCCTGGGGTAGGACTAGCTCTGCAGAGACCCAGTACTTC. V gene TRBV30 combines with J gene TRBJ2-5; the match to TRBD2 covers 8 bases. CDR3 length equals 14 residues. From germline, CDR1 is GTSNPN and CDR2 SVGIG (reference sequence). V trimming: 5 bases; J trimming: 4 bases; junction bases outside the gene matches: 9.

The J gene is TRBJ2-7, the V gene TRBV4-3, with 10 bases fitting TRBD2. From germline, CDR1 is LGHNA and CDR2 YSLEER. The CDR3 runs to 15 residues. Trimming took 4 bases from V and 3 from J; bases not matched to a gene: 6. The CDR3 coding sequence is TGCGCCAGCAGCCTAGGACTAGCGGAGATCTACGAGCAGTACTTC. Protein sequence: CASSLGLAEIYEQYF.

CDR3 region: CSVGTAQETQYF. The CDR3 coding sequence is TGCAGCGTTGGGACAGCCCAAGAGACCCAGTACTTC. The chain carries TRBV29-1 and TRBJ2-5; D is possibly TRBD1 (6 bases). V was clipped by 4 bases and J by 1 base, with 7 bases between them. Looked up from germline, CDR1 is SQVTM and CDR2 is ANQGSEA. CDR3 length equals 12 residues.

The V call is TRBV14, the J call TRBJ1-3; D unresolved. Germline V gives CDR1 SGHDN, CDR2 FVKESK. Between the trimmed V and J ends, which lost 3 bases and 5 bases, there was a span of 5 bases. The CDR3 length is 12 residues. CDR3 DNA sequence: TGTGCCAGCAGCCACCGTAGAAACACCATATATTTT. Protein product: CASSHRRNTIYF.

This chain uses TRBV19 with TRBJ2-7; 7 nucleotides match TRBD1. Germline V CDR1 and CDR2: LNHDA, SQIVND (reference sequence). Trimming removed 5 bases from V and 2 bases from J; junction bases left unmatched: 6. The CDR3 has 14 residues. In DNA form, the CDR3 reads TGTGCCAGTAGTCCCGTAGGGACAGCCTACGAGCAGTACTTC. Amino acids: CASSPVGTAYEQYF.

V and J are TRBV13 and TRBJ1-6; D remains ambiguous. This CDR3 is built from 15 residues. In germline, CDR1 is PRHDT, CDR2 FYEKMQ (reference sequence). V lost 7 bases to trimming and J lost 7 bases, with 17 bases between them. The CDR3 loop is CASTAGTGLNSPLHF. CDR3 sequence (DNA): TGTGCCAGCACCGCCGGCACGGGGTTAAATTCACCCCTCCACTTT.

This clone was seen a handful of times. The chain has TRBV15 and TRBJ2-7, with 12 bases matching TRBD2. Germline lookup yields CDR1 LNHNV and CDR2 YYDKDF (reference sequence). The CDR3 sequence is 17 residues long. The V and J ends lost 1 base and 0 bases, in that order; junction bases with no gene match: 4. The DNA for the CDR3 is TGTGCCACCAGCAGAGGCCAGACTAGCGGGAGCTCCTACGAGCAGTACTTC. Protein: CATSRGQTSGSSYEQYF.

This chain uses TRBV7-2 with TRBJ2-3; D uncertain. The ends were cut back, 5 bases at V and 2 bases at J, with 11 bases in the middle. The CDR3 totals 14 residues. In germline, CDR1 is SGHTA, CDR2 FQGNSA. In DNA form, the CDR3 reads TGTGCCAGCAGCCCCGTCACTTTCACAGATACGCAGTATTTT. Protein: CASSPVTFTDTQYF.

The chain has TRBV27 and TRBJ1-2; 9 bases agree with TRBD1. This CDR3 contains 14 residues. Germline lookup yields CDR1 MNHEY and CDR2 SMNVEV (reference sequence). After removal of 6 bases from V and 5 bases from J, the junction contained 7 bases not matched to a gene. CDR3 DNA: TGTGCCAGCAGCGGGACAGGGAAGTGGTATGGCTACACCTTC. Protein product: CASSGTGKWYGYTF.

The CDR3 coding sequence is TGTGCCAGCAGCTTGATAGCCAGGGGGTCCTACGAGCAGTACTTC. Its translation is CASSLIARGSYEQYF. The chain links TRBV5-5 to TRBJ2-7, with 7 bases fitting TRBD1. After removal of 1 base from V and 1 base from J, the junction contained 5 bases not matched to a gene. This CDR3 is 15 amino acids long. Looked up from germline, CDR1 is SGHKS and CDR2 is YYEKEE (reference sequence).

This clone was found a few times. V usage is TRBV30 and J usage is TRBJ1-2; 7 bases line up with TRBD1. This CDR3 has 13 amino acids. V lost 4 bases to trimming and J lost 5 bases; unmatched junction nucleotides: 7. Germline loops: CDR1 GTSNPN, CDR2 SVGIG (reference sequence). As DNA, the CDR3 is TGTGCCTGGAAAAGGGACAGACCTTATGGCTACACCTTC. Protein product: CAWKRDRPYGYTF.

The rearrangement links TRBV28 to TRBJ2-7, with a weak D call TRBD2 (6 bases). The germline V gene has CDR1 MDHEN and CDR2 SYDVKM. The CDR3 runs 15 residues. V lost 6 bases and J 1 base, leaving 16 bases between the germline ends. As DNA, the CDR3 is TGTGCCAGCAGCGATGGGACTTTACGTTCCTACGAGCAGTACTTC. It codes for CASSDGTLRSYEQYF.

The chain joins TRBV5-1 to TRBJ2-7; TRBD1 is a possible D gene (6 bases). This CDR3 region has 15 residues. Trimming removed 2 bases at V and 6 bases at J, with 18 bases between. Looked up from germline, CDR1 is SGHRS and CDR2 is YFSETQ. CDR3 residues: CASSFDRPLLVEQYF. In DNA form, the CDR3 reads TGCGCCAGCAGCTTCGACAGGCCCCTCTTGGTCGAGCAGTACTTC.

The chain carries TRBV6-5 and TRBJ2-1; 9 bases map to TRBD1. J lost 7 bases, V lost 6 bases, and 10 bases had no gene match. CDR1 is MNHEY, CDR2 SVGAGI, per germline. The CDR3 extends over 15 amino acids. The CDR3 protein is CASSNDRGVGNEQFF. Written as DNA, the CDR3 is TGTGCCAGCAGCAATGACAGGGGGGTGGGAAATGAGCAGTTCTTC.

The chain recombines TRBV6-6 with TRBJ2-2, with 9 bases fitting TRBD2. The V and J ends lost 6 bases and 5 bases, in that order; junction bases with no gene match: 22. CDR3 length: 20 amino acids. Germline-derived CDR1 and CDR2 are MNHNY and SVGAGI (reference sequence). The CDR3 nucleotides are TGTGCCAGCAGCGTACTGACTAGCGGCTTCGCAACCCGGGGAACCGGGGAGCTGTTTTTT. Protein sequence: CASSVLTSGFATRGTGELFF.

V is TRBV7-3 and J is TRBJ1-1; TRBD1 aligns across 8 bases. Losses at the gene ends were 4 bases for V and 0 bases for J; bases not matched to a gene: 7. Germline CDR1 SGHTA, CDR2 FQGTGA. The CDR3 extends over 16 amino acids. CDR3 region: CASSSQGAGMNTEAFF. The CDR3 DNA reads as TGTGCCAGCAGCTCTCAGGGGGCCGGGATGAACACTGAAGCTTTCTTT.

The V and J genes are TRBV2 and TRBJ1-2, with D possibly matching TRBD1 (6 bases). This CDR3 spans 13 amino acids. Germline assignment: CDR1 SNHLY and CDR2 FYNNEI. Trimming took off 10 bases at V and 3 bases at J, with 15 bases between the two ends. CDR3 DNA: TGTGCCACAAGGGCGGGGGGCTACTATGGCTACACCTTC. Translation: CATRAGGYYGYTF.

CDR3 sequence reads: CASSEFGTNTDTQYF. For the CDR3, the DNA is TGTGCCAGCAGCGAGTTCGGGACTAACACAGATACGCAGTATTTT. V and J are TRBV7-2 and TRBJ2-3, with 7 bases that match TRBD2. Looked up from germline, CDR1 is SGHTA and CDR2 is FQGNSA. This CDR3 comprises 15 residues. V shed 5 bases, J shed 2 bases, and the junction held 7 bases outside the gene matches.

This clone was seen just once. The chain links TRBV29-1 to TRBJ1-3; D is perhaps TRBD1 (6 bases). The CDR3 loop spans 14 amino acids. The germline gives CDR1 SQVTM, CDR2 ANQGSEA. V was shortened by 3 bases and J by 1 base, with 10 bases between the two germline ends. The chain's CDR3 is CSVDRGASGNTIYF. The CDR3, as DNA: TGCAGCGTTGACCGGGGGGCATCTGGAAACACCATATATTTT.

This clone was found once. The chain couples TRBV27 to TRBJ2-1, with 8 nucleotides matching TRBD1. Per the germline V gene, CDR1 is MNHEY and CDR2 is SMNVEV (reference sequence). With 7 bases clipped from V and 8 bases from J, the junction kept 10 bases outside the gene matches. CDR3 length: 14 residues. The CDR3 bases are TGTGCCAGCATAGGGCAAGGACAGGGCCATGAGCAGTTCTTC. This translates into CASIGQGQGHEQFF.

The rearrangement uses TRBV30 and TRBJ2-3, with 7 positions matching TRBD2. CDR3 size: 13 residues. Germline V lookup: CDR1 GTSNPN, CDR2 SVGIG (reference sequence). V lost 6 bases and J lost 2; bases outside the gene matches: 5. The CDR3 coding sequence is TGTGCCTGCACGCGGGAGAACACAGATACGCAGTATTTT. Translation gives CACTRENTDTQYF.

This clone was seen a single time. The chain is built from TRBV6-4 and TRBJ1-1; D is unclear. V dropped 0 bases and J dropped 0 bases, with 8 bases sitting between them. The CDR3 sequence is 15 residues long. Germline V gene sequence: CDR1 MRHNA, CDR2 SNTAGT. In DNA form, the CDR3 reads TGTGCCAGCAGTGACTCTGGGCAGTTGAACACTGAAGCTTTCTTT. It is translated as CASSDSGQLNTEAFF.

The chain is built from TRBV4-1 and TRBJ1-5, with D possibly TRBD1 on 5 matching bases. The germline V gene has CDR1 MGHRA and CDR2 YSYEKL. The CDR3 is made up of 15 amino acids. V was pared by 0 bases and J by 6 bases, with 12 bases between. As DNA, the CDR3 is TGCGCCAGCAGCCAAGATAGGGGAAGAATTCAGCCCCAGCATTTT. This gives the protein CASSQDRGRIQPQHF.